One TCR beta chain is described in this entry. The antigen is unknown. In the original workflow: ImmunoSEQ output held junction-only sequences without quality scores, so filtering differed. TCRdb's table, derived via immunoSEQ multiplex PCR, lists solely in-frame clones and lacks some. The V and J calls and clone size were taken over from that table, and D and trimming were inferred from the DNA. The data show under 650,000 clones, approximately 95% seen once. Splitting of CD4+ cells produced CD45RA+ naive and CD45RA-negative memory subsets. Trimming removed 8 bases from V and 7 bases from J, with 14 bases in between. The CDR3 sequence is 13 residues long. Germline CDR1 SGHDN, CDR2 FVKESK. This record comes from a study of shared clonotypes between healthy human individuals. Notes on the study in general: Naive subsets tended to show greater estimated richness than memory subsets. The sole specimen, blood, was sampled, and tissue repertoires likely differ.

The source of this sequence is a woman aged 25 to 39 in good health. The specimen was naive CD4+ T cells sorted from blood. Noted subset: CD45RA+ positively selected. J is TRBJ1-4 and V is TRBV14, with D possibly matching TRBD1 (5 bases). The CDR3 nucleotides read TGTGCCAGCGCCCAGGGAACAGGTGAAAAACTGTTTTTT. It specifies CASAQGTGEKLFF.